These 21 T cell receptor beta chains originate from one sample sequenced in a study of cytomegalovirus exposure and HLA in healthy donors. Primers for the PCR totalled 60 Vbeta and 13 Jbeta. Sequenced by immunoSEQ multiplex PCR; TCRdb stores in-frame clones only, minus some. The sample lists some 150,000 clones; 75% to 80% were seen once. The sample comprised PBMCs. The source is a man in his forties or fifties in good health and CMV-seropositive.

The chain carries TRBV6-5 and TRBJ1-2; 7 bases map to TRBD1. Per germline, CDR1 MNHEY and CDR2 SVGAGI. This CDR3 is built from 14 residues. With V trimmed by 5 bases and J by 7 bases, 10 bases remained unmatched. CDR3 sequence reads: CASSKQGLFSGYTF. The CDR3 DNA reads as TGTGCCAGCAGTAAACAGGGGCTATTTAGTGGCTACACCTTC.

This clone was picked up one time. V and J are TRBV19 and TRBJ2-7; D remains ambiguous. The CDR3 has 13 amino acids. In germline, CDR1 is LNHDA, CDR2 SQIVND (reference sequence). V dropped 10 bases and J dropped 0 bases, with 13 bases sitting between them. This chain's CDR3 is CATATGFSYEQYF. The CDR3, as DNA: TGTGCCACCGCGACTGGATTCTCCTACGAGCAGTACTTC.

A single count supports this clone. This chain joins TRBV28 and TRBJ1-1; 8 nucleotides match TRBD1. The CDR3 totals 17 residues. Germline values: CDR1 MDHEN, CDR2 SYDVKM. V was pared by 3 bases and J by 3 bases, with 12 bases of the junction left unmatched. The CDR3 bases are TGTGCCAGCAGTTTCAGAGTGGGACAGGCGAGGGACACTGAAGCTTTCTTT. Protein product: CASSFRVGQARDTEAFF.

The chain employs TRBV6-1 and TRBJ1-1; D is perhaps TRBD1 (6 bases). Germline V gene data show CDR1 as MNHNS and CDR2 as SASEGT. The CDR3 contains 14 residues. Trimming took off 5 bases at V and 5 bases at J, with 15 bases between the two ends. CDR3 nucleotide sequence: TGTGCCAGCAGTCTTGAGCGGGGGCCGACTGAAGCTTTCTTT. This gives the protein CASSLERGPTEAFF.

The genes are TRBV6-5 and TRBJ2-3, with D perhaps matching TRBD1 (6 bases). In germline, CDR1 is MNHEY, CDR2 SVGAGI. CDR3 length: 13 amino acids. The V gene lost 2 bases and the J gene lost 4 bases, with 7 bases spanning the gap. CDR3 amino acids: CASSYAGADTQYF. DNA for the CDR3: TGTGCCAGCAGTTACGCAGGGGCAGATACGCAGTATTTT.

V is TRBV29-1 and J is TRBJ2-1; TRBD1 is a possible D gene (6 bases). The ends were cut back, 7 bases at V and 0 bases at J, with 13 bases in the middle. CDR1 and CDR2 from the germline V gene are SQVTM and ANQGSEA. The CDR3 extends over 14 amino acids. In nucleotides, the CDR3 is TGCAGCGCCCACAGGGTAACCTCCTACAATGAGCAGTTCTTC. It specifies CSAHRVTSYNEQFF.

This rearrangement joins TRBV7-9 to TRBJ1-4, with 7 bases that match TRBD1. Germline CDR1 SEHNR, CDR2 FQNEAQ (reference sequence). The length of the CDR3 is 15 residues. The junction had 11 bases not matched to a gene; V was cut back by 5 bases and J by 8 bases. CDR3 nucleotides: TGTGCCAGCAGCCCAGGGACAGCCATTAGCGAAAAACTGTTTTTT. Encoded protein: CASSPGTAISEKLFF.

The DNA for the CDR3 is TGTGCCAGCAGCGGGCGGGAGTCGATGTTAGATACGCAGTATTTT. Protein sequence: CASSGRESMLDTQYF. The rearrangement links TRBV11-1 to TRBJ2-3; 7 bases match TRBD2. This CDR3 has 15 amino acids. CDR1 and CDR2 from the germline V gene are SGHAT and FQDESV (reference sequence). The J segment lost 5 bases and the V segment lost 5 bases, leaving 10 bases of the junction unmatched.

This clone occurred once. This rearrangement joins TRBV9 to TRBJ2-3; TRBD2 agrees at 9 bases. Germline assignment: CDR1 SGDLS and CDR2 YYNGEE. The CDR3 is 16 residues long. V lost 2 bases and J lost 2; bases outside the gene matches: 6. CDR3 in amino acids: CASSVGLAGFTDTQYF. In DNA, the CDR3 is TGTGCCAGCAGCGTTGGGCTAGCGGGGTTCACAGATACGCAGTATTTT. Filled out from reference TRBV9 and TRBJ2-3, the complete variable domain reads DSGVTQTPKHLITATGQRVTLRCSPRSGDLSVYWYQQSLDQGLQFLIQYYNGEERAKGNILERFSAQQFPDLHSELNLSSLELGDSALYFCASSVGLAGFTDTQYFGPGTRLTVL.

This clone was counted a single time. The rearrangement joins TRBV11-2 to TRBJ2-1; possibly TRBD1 for D (6 bases). Germline V CDR1 and CDR2: SGHAT, FQNNGV. The CDR3 consists of 14 residues. The ends were cut back, 8 bases at V and 2 bases at J, with 13 bases in the middle. This CDR3 is CASRPGTPYNEQFF. The CDR3 DNA is TGTGCCAGCCGCCCCGGGACACCCTACAATGAGCAGTTCTTC.

This sequence joins TRBV10-1 and TRBJ2-1; 12 nucleotides match TRBD2. Unmatched junction bases numbered 6, after V lost 2 bases and J lost 4 bases. CDR1 is WNHNN, CDR2 SYGVQD, per germline (reference sequence). The CDR3 runs to 17 residues. CDR3 bases: TGCGCCAGCAGTGAGCCGGGGGGGACTAGCGGGTACAATGAGCAGTTCTTC. Its protein is CASSEPGGTSGYNEQFF.

J is TRBJ2-6 and V is TRBV4-1; tentative D call: TRBD2 (5 bases). V gave up 0 bases and J gave up 0 bases, with 9 bases separating them. Looked up from germline, CDR1 is MGHRA and CDR2 is YSYEKL. The CDR3 consists of 17 residues. The CDR3 DNA follows: TGCGCCAGCAGCCAAGATATCGGGGACTCTGGGGCCAACGTCCTGACTTTC. This sequence encodes CASSQDIGDSGANVLTF.

This clone was counted between two and nine times. This chain links TRBV6-6 with TRBJ1-2; 9 bases map to TRBD1. Trimming cost V 8 bases and J 2 bases; bases outside gene matches: 9. The germline V gene encodes CDR1 MNHNY and CDR2 SVGAGI (reference sequence). The CDR3 has 15 residues. The CDR3 loop is CASRQGGSSNYGYTF. CDR3 sequence (DNA): TGTGCCAGCCGACAGGGGGGGAGTAGCAACTATGGCTACACCTTC.

The chain links TRBV5-1 to TRBJ2-7; 9 nucleotides agree with TRBD1. The V segment lost 0 bases and the J segment 5 bases; nucleotides outside the gene matches: 12. Germline lookup yields CDR1 SGHRS and CDR2 YFSETQ. The CDR3 has 17 amino acids. In DNA, the CDR3 is TGCGCCAGCAGCTTGGCCCTCTCGGGACAGGGAACCCACGAGCAGTACTTC. As protein: CASSLALSGQGTHEQYF.

The chain has TRBV2 and TRBJ2-1; 9 bases are a match to TRBD2. The CDR3 covers 14 residues. The germline V gene has CDR1 SNHLY and CDR2 FYNNEI. The trim removed 4 bases at V and 7 bases at J, leaving 5 bases unmatched. Written as DNA, the CDR3 is TGTGCCAGCAGTGGCGGGACTAGCAGAAATGAGCAGTTCTTC. Translated, it gives CASSGGTSRNEQFF.

V is TRBV7-6 and J is TRBJ2-7, with TRBD1 identical over 7 bases. There are 16 residues in the CDR3. Trimming took 5 bases from V and 2 from J; bases not matched to a gene: 12. The germline CDR1 and CDR2 sequences are SGHVS and FNYEAQ. The CDR3 DNA is TGTGCCAGCAGCCCTTCTTCCGGGACAGAGGCCTACGAGCAGTACTTC. It codes for CASSPSSGTEAYEQYF.

V is TRBV19 and J is TRBJ2-2, with 10 positions matching TRBD2. V lost 3 bases and J lost 3; bases outside the gene matches: 13. The CDR3 is made up of 19 amino acids. Germline lookup yields CDR1 LNHDA and CDR2 SQIVND (reference sequence). CDR3 nucleotides: TGTGCCAGTAGTATTCTAAGCGGGAGGGGCCGCAGCGACACCGGGGAGCTGTTTTTT. Translated, it gives CASSILSGRGRSDTGELFF.

V usage is TRBV6-5 and J usage is TRBJ1-1, with a weak D call TRBD1 (5 bases). This CDR3 contains 14 residues. Trimming left V 5 bases short and J 6 bases short, with 16 bases between. Germline CDR1 reads MNHEY; CDR2 reads SVGAGI. CDR3 sequence: CASSPSGRAPEAFF. CDR3 sequence (DNA): TGTGCCAGCAGTCCGTCCGGCAGGGCCCCTGAAGCTTTCTTT.

J is TRBJ1-2 and V is TRBV10-3, with D unresolved. The CDR3 extends over 13 amino acids. Germline assignment: CDR1 ENHRY and CDR2 SYGVKD. V dropped 6 bases and J dropped 4 bases, with 12 bases sitting between them. Here the CDR3 reads CAIRNGGTYGYTF. CDR3 nucleotide sequence: TGTGCCATCAGAAACGGAGGAACCTATGGCTACACCTTC.

This clone has just one count. The rearrangement joins TRBV5-4 to TRBJ1-1; D is unresolved. Germline V lookup: CDR1 SGHNT, CDR2 YYREEE (reference sequence). This CDR3 contains 15 residues. Trimming stripped 4 bases from V and 4 bases from J, with 17 bases between. The CDR3 here is CASSAGDGRGTEAFF. CDR3 nucleotide sequence: TGTGCCAGCAGCGCCGGGGATGGGCGAGGCACTGAAGCTTTCTTT.

The CDR3 sequence is CASSAGTGVTDTQYF. CDR3 nucleotides: TGTGCCAGCTCAGCCGGGACAGGGGTCACAGATACGCAGTATTTT. The V gene is TRBV18, the J gene TRBJ2-3; 10 bases fit TRBD1. The CDR3 extends over 15 amino acids. Germline V CDR1 and CDR2: KGHSH, LQKENI. The ends lost 5 bases at V and 2 bases at J; junction bases unmatched: 4.